The following is a T cell receptor beta chain sequence with its context. Its cognate antigen is unknown. The CDR3 is 14 residues long. V was pared by 2 bases and J by 8 bases, with 9 bases of the junction left unmatched. Germline V gene data show CDR1 as SGHRS and CDR2 as YFSETQ. This sample is part of a study of shared clonotypes between healthy human individuals. Whole-study results and caveats: Among the subsets, naive ones generally showed larger estimated richness than memory ones.

Every subset's genomic DNA went evenly onto several immunoSEQ plates. The table came from immunoSEQ multiplex PCR; TCRdb's copy has only in-frame clones and leaves some out. Of 1.6 million or so clones listed, roughly 95% are singletons. This chain uses TRBV5-1 with TRBJ1-2; 7 bases are a match to TRBD1. Sequencing input: naive CD4+ T cells sorted from blood. Subset given: CD45RA+ positively selected. The sequence derives from a man aged 25 to 40 in good health. The CDR3 coding sequence is TGCGCCAGCAGCTTCGAGGGGGCGTCAGGAGGCTACACCTTC. It specifies CASSFEGASGGYTF.